This T cell receptor beta chain was recorded in a study of cytomegalovirus exposure and HLA in healthy donors. The wider study: Findings of an earlier analysis included 90 million to 120 million unique TCR beta sequences from around 180 million T cells. Most donors, more than 80% of a few hundred genotyped, fell in the Caucasian-associated ancestry cluster.

Regarding this clone: As yet, its antigen is unknown.

Researchers ran the PCR with 60 Vbeta and 13 Jbeta primers. Repertoires were generated with immunoSEQ multiplex PCR, while TCRdb's copy carries only in-frame clones and drops some. The table lists 170,000 or so clones, roughly 80% of them singletons. In germline, CDR1 is SGHRS, CDR2 YFSETQ. The CDR3 is 15 residues long. Trimming shortened V by 4 bases and J by 4 bases, and 17 bases separated the two germline ends. Findings and limits, study-wide: Researchers reported from a later analysis that most CMV-associated TCR beta chains appeared HLA-restricted. It was likely that a cluster of highly shared sequence variants was a sequencing artifact.

This TCR derives from a woman aged 45-59 years in good health and CMV-seropositive. The chain combines TRBV5-1 with TRBJ1-2, with unresolved D. The source material was PBMCs. The CDR3 region is CASSPVEAQLYGYTF. DNA for the CDR3: TGCGCCAGCAGCCCCGTGGAGGCACAACTCTATGGCTACACCTTC.